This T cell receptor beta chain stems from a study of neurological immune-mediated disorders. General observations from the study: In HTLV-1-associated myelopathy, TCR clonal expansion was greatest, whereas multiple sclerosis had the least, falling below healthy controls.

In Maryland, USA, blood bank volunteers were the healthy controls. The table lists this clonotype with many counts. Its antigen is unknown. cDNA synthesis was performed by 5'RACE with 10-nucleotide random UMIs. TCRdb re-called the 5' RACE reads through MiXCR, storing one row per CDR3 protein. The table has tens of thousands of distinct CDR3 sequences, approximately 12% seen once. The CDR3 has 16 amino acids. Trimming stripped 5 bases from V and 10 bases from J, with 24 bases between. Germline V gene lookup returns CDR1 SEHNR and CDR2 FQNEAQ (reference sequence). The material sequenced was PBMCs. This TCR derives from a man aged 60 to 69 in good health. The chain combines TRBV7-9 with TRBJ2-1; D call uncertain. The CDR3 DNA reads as TGTGCCAGCAGCGAAGGTGTTAGGTCTCTAACCAGGGAGCAGTTCTTC. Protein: CASSEGVRSLTREQFF.